The rows below give T cell receptor beta chains drawn from one sample of a study of cytomegalovirus exposure and HLA in healthy donors. Data came from immunoSEQ multiplex PCR; TCRdb stores just in-frame clones and leaves some out. The sample shows about 89,000 clones, roughly four fifths of them seen only once. Sequencing was carried out using PBMCs. These receptors came from a female donor in good health and CMV-seropositive. Both conserved end residues are trimmed from each CDR3.

>TRBV11-2|TRBJ2-1
ASTPLPGLASDEQF
>TRBV28|TRBJ1-1
ASSLHGVNTEAF
>TRBV5-1|TRBJ2-2
ASSLAETTGELF
>TRBV13|TRBJ1-1
ASSSDRNTEAF
>TRBV13|TRBJ1-3
ASRGDLSGNTIY
>TRBV5-4|TRBJ2-7
ASSLPGGSSYEQY
>TRBV5-8|TRBJ1-1
ASSLDPRTEAF
>TRBV14|TRBJ2-5
ASSQRVGSGETQY
>TRBV28|TRBJ2-2
ASRLPQMTGYTGELF
>TRBV30|TRBJ2-1
AWSVLAGGPGEQF
>TRBV4-1|TRBJ1-5
ASKTGGHQPQH
>TRBV27|TRBJ2-1
ASSRGQGGYNEQF
>TRBV29-1|TRBJ2-1
SVSEGGGAYNEQF
>TRBV19|TRBJ1-5
ASSTPLGTGLSNQPQH
>TRBV6-1|TRBJ2-3
ASSEIGSRSTDTQY
>TRBV5-4|TRBJ2-3
ASSLAPLTDTQY
>TRBV2|TRBJ1-5
ASSYRGKGNQPQH
>TRBV6-1|TRBJ2-3
ATPRGSSSTDTQY
>TRBV15|TRBJ1-1
ATSRDSTVNTEAF
>TRBV19|TRBJ1-1
ASRGQGLYTEAF
>TRBV10-3|TRBJ1-1
AISESLGTGATEAF
>TRBV10-1|TRBJ2-3
ASSPTASWDTQY
>TRBV6-6|TRBJ2-3
ASSRNTATDTQY
>TRBV6-4|TRBJ2-1
ASSVRGLAGGVEQF
>TRBV5-1|TRBJ1-4
ASRFFNGGRTNEKLF
>TRBV5-4|TRBJ1-2
ASSLAQILNYGYT
>TRBV10-3|TRBJ2-1
AISEFPASGTYEQF
>TRBV30|TRBJ2-1
AWSVRLADPWGSYNEQF
>TRBV5-4|TRBJ2-3
ATKRGGTDTQY
>TRBV2|TRBJ1-6
AWDRRTENSPLH
>TRBV28|TRBJ2-7
ASSFTGERYEQY
>TRBV4-2|TRBJ1-1
ASSQDMEGANTEAF
>TRBV4-1|TRBJ2-1
ASSLPFSGRLNEQF
>TRBV5-1|TRBJ1-1
ASSLPGGLNMNTEAF
>TRBV5-1|TRBJ2-7
ASSTRGQGLYEQY
>TRBV29-1|TRBJ1-4
SVGTGLPNEKLF
>TRBV28|TRBJ2-1
ASRTGGGSYNEQF
>TRBV21-1|TRBJ1-1
ASSKGGQGESTEAF
>TRBV7-9|TRBJ1-1
ASSLRDTAEAF
>TRBV10-2|TRBJ2-7
ASSELSGRSYEQY
>TRBV27|TRBJ2-7
ASSLSFRVYEQY
>TRBV11-3|TRBJ1-2
ASSLDLNYGYT
>TRBV15|TRBJ2-5
ATSRQDRGETQY
>TRBV18|TRBJ1-4
ASAPGTAPEKLF
>TRBV10-2|TRBJ1-1
ASRQGRTEAF
>TRBV19|TRBJ1-5
ASNPGYSNQPQH